These T cell receptor beta chains were read from a single sample in a study of blood T cell repertoires in COVID-19. TCRdb's table, derived via immunoSEQ multiplex PCR, lists solely in-frame clones and lacks some. The table has 250,000 to 300,000 clones, just under 90% seen once. The sample taken for sequencing was PBMCs or T cells enriched from blood (not recorded which). These TCRs come from a woman aged 60-75 years who had recovered from COVID-19. CDR3s include the opening cysteine and the closing phenylalanine or tryptophan. Each record gives: V gene, clone size, J gene, D gene, CDR3 protein, CDR3 DNA. A D gene is named only where the DNA matches it firmly. Not all rows give a size; the values are once, few, many and, for expanded clones, a class.

v_gene: TRBV28; abundance: once; j_gene: TRBJ2-5; d_gene: TRBD1; CDR3aa: CASSLGQGAQQETQYF; CDR3nt: TGTGCCAGCAGCTTAGGGCAGGGGGCGCAGCAAGAGACCCAGTACTTC
v_gene: TRBV2; abundance: -; j_gene: TRBJ2-1; d_gene: -; CDR3aa: CASSDGTSYNEQFF; CDR3nt: TGTGCCAGCAGTGATGGGACTTCCTACAATGAGCAGTTCTTC
v_gene: TRBV4-1; abundance: -; j_gene: TRBJ2-1; d_gene: TRBD2; CDR3aa: CASSHIAGAYPSSYNEQFF; CDR3nt: TGCGCCAGCAGCCATATAGCGGGGGCCTACCCGAGCTCCTACAATGAGCAGTTCTTC
v_gene: TRBV18; abundance: few; j_gene: TRBJ2-7; d_gene: -; CDR3aa: CASSPSSSYEQYF; CDR3nt: TGTGCCAGCTCACCGAGTAGCTCCTACGAGCAGTACTTC
v_gene: TRBV12-3/TRBV12-4; abundance: -; j_gene: TRBJ2-5; d_gene: -; CDR3aa: CASSLTGETQYF; CDR3nt: TGTGCCAGCAGTTTAACCGGAGAGACCCAGTACTTC
v_gene: TRBV7-3; abundance: -; j_gene: TRBJ1-2; d_gene: -; CDR3aa: CASSPGPDNYGYTF; CDR3nt: TGTGCCAGCAGCCCTGGGCCCGATAACTATGGCTACACCTTC
v_gene: TRBV9; abundance: -; j_gene: TRBJ1-3; d_gene: TRBD1; CDR3aa: CASSVRDRGMGNTIYF; CDR3nt: TGTGCCAGCAGCGTCCGGGACAGGGGGATGGGAAACACCATATATTTT
v_gene: TRBV7-9; abundance: -; j_gene: TRBJ2-7; d_gene: TRBD2; CDR3aa: CASSSSGGFDEQYF; CDR3nt: TGTGCCAGCAGCTCTAGCGGGGGGTTTGATGAGCAGTACTTC
v_gene: TRBV11-2; abundance: once; j_gene: TRBJ2-7; d_gene: TRBD1; CDR3aa: CASSLEARGHEQYF; CDR3nt: TGTGCCAGCAGCTTAGAAGCCAGGGGGCACGAGCAGTACTTC
v_gene: TRBV2; abundance: -; j_gene: TRBJ2-3; d_gene: TRBD2; CDR3aa: CASRKASGRAGTDTQYF; CDR3nt: TGTGCCAGCAGGAAGGCTAGCGGGAGGGCAGGCACAGATACGCAGTATTTT
v_gene: TRBV5-8; abundance: -; j_gene: TRBJ1-2; d_gene: TRBD1; CDR3aa: CASSLILGDRGATYGYTF; CDR3nt: TGTGCCAGCAGCCTGATCCTGGGGGACAGGGGAGCAACCTATGGCTACACCTTC
v_gene: TRBV5-1; abundance: -; j_gene: TRBJ1-6; d_gene: -; CDR3aa: CASSLAGVSINSPLHF; CDR3nt: TGCGCCAGCAGCTTGGCCGGAGTCTCTATCAATTCACCCCTCCACTTT
v_gene: TRBV2; abundance: -; j_gene: TRBJ2-1; d_gene: -; CDR3aa: CASSGGQGGNEQFF; CDR3nt: TGTGCCAGCAGTGGAGGTCAGGGTGGCAATGAGCAGTTCTTC
v_gene: TRBV27; abundance: -; j_gene: TRBJ2-7; d_gene: TRBD1; CDR3aa: CASSLGQYYEQYF; CDR3nt: TGTGCCAGCAGTTTGGGACAGTACTACGAGCAGTACTTC
v_gene: TRBV12-3/TRBV12-4; abundance: -; j_gene: TRBJ2-3; d_gene: -; CDR3aa: CASSLIATDTQYF; CDR3nt: TGTGCCAGCAGTTTAATAGCAACAGATACGCAGTATTTT
v_gene: TRBV3-1/TRBV3-2; abundance: -; j_gene: TRBJ1-1; d_gene: TRBD1; CDR3aa: CASSQGTGLNTEAFF; CDR3nt: TGTGCCAGCAGCCAAGGGACAGGTCTGAACACTGAAGCTTTCTTT
v_gene: TRBV19; abundance: -; j_gene: TRBJ2-5; d_gene: -; CDR3aa: CASSLQTSQETQYF; CDR3nt: TGTGCCAGTAGTCTACAGACCTCCCAAGAGACCCAGTACTTC
v_gene: TRBV5-3; abundance: once; j_gene: TRBJ1-2; d_gene: -; CDR3aa: CARSFEGYGYTF; CDR3nt: TGTGCCAGAAGCTTTGAGGGATATGGCTACACCTTC
v_gene: TRBV19; abundance: -; j_gene: TRBJ1-5; d_gene: -; CDR3aa: CASSLAVSNQPQHF; CDR3nt: TGTGCCAGTAGTTTGGCAGTCAGCAATCAGCCCCAGCATTTT
v_gene: TRBV6-5; abundance: -; j_gene: TRBJ1-4; d_gene: TRBD1; CDR3aa: CASSYSQTGGREKLFF; CDR3nt: TGTGCCAGCAGTTACTCTCAAACAGGGGGGCGGGAAAAACTGTTTTTT
v_gene: TRBV11-2; abundance: -; j_gene: TRBJ2-2; d_gene: TRBD1; CDR3aa: CASSLTGGTGELFF; CDR3nt: TGTGCCAGCAGCTTGACAGGGGGCACCGGGGAGCTGTTTTTT
v_gene: TRBV24-1; abundance: -; j_gene: TRBJ2-2; d_gene: TRBD2; CDR3aa: CATSGAGLAGGANTGELFF; CDR3nt: TGTGCCACCAGTGGTGCTGGACTAGCGGGCGGGGCGAACACCGGGGAGCTGTTTTTT
v_gene: TRBV5-1; abundance: once; j_gene: TRBJ1-5; d_gene: TRBD1; CDR3aa: CASSWDRDQPQHF; CDR3nt: TGCGCCAGCAGTTGGGACAGGGATCAGCCCCAGCATTTT
v_gene: TRBV25-1; abundance: -; j_gene: TRBJ2-5; d_gene: -; CDR3aa: CASRHQGSQETQYF; CDR3nt: TGTGCCAGCAGACACCAGGGGTCCCAAGAGACCCAGTACTTC
v_gene: TRBV10-3; abundance: -; j_gene: TRBJ2-7; d_gene: TRBD2; CDR3aa: CAIRRLGTSYEQYF; CDR3nt: TGTGCCATCAGGAGGTTGGGGACTAGCTACGAGCAGTACTTC
v_gene: TRBV27; abundance: -; j_gene: TRBJ2-5; d_gene: -; CDR3aa: CASSLQGFQETQYF; CDR3nt: TGTGCCAGCAGTTTACAGGGGTTCCAAGAGACCCAGTACTTC
v_gene: TRBV6-5; abundance: -; j_gene: TRBJ1-4; d_gene: TRBD1; CDR3aa: CASSRDRGQEKLFF; CDR3nt: TGTGCCAGCAGTAGGGACAGGGGGCAAGAAAAACTGTTTTTT
v_gene: TRBV5-5; abundance: -; j_gene: TRBJ1-6; d_gene: TRBD1; CDR3aa: CASSLGQPTYNSPLHF; CDR3nt: TGTGCCAGCAGCCTGGGACAGCCTACCTATAATTCACCCCTCCACTTT
v_gene: TRBV18; abundance: -; j_gene: TRBJ1-5; d_gene: -; CDR3aa: CASSTQNQPQHF; CDR3nt: TGTGCCAGCTCCACACAAAATCAGCCCCAGCATTTT
v_gene: TRBV11-3; abundance: few; j_gene: TRBJ2-1; d_gene: TRBD2; CDR3aa: CASSSLESGRYNEQFF; CDR3nt: TGTGCCAGCAGCTCTCTAGAAAGCGGGAGGTACAATGAGCAGTTCTTC
v_gene: TRBV18; abundance: -; j_gene: TRBJ1-4; d_gene: -; CDR3aa: CASSPRSATNEKLFF; CDR3nt: TGTGCCAGCTCACCGCGGAGTGCAACTAATGAAAAACTGTTTTTT
v_gene: TRBV6-5; abundance: -; j_gene: TRBJ1-2; d_gene: TRBD1; CDR3aa: CASRYRGLGYGYTF; CDR3nt: TGTGCCAGCAGGTACAGGGGGCTCGGCTATGGCTACACCTTC